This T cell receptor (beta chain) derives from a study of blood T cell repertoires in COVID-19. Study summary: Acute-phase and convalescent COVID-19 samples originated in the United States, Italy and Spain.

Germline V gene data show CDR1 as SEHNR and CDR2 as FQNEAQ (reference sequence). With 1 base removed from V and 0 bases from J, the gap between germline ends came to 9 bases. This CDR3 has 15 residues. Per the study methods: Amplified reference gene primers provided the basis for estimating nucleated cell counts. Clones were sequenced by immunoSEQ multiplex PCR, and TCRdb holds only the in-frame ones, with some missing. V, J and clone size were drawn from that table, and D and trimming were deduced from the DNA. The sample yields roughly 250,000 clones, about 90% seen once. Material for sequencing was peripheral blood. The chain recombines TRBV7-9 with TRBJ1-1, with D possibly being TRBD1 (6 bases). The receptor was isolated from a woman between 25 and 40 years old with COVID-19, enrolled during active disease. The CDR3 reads CASSLDRTVNTEAFF. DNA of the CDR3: TGTGCCAGCAGCTTAGACCGGACAGTGAACACTGAAGCTTTCTTT.